This record looks at one TCR beta chain sequence and its context. Assay used: immunoSEQ multiplex PCR; TCRdb lists only in-frame clones, some missing. The data hold about 73,000 clones, with 85% to 90% observed a single time. The germline CDR1 and CDR2 sequences are GTSNPN and SVGIG (reference sequence). The CDR3 runs to 13 residues. Trimming shortened V by 5 bases and J by 2 bases, and 13 bases separated the two germline ends. The sample is drawn from a study of T cell changes during pregnancy in multiple sclerosis. The TCR was taken from a female donor in good health, enrolled as a control in a pregnancy study. The material was peripheral blood, obtained after pregnancy. The chain combines TRBV30 with TRBJ2-7; D may be TRBD2 (6 bases). CDR3 protein: CAWAPQRAYEQYF. Written as DNA, the CDR3 is TGTGCCTGGGCCCCCCAGCGGGCCTACGAGCAGTACTTC.